This record covers a single T cell receptor (beta chain). Generated by immunoSEQ multiplex PCR, the TCRdb table keeps only in-frame clones and is missing some. The table records 100,000 to 150,000 clones, approximately 94% of them present only once. Germline V gene lookup returns CDR1 PRHDT and CDR2 FYEKMQ (reference sequence). The ends were cut back, 3 bases at V and 0 bases at J, with 12 bases in the middle. CDR3 length equals 16 residues. The record originates from a study of cytomegalovirus exposure and HLA in healthy donors. This TCR derives from a man between 18 and 35 years old in good health and CMV-seronegative. Sample: PBMCs. The rearrangement uses TRBV13 and TRBJ1-3; D may be TRBD1 (5 bases). In DNA form, the CDR3 reads TGTGCCAGCAGCTTTAGCGGGGCCAACTCTGGAAACACCATATATTTT. Residues: CASSFSGANSGNTIYF.